The 23 T cell receptor beta chains reported below all come from one sample, sequenced in a study of OX40 agonist ivuxolimab in advanced cancers. TCRdb's copy holds only in-frame clones and misses some; the assay was immunoSEQ multiplex PCR. The data contain around 60,000 clones, 82% of them singletons. This specimen was CD4+ or CD8+ T cells sorted from blood, taken in a trial of the OX40 agonist ivuxolimab. These receptors all come from an adult with an advanced solid tumor such as melanoma, head and neck, liver or kidney cancer.

This clone was observed a handful of times. This sequence joins TRBV11-2 and TRBJ2-2, with 9 bases fitting TRBD1. Germline trimming cut 5 bases from V and 6 bases from J; bases unmatched to any gene: 7. The CDR3 extends over 15 amino acids. The germline V gene has CDR1 SGHAT and CDR2 FQNNGV. The CDR3 DNA follows: TGTGCCAGCAGCCGCGACAGGGGGTATTCCGGGGAGCTGTTTTTT. The encoded protein is CASSRDRGYSGELFF. The variable domain in full, with the rest retrieved from reference TRBV11-2 and TRBJ2-2, is EAGVAQSPRYKIIEKRQSVAFWCNPISGHATLYWYQQILGQGPKLLIQFQNNGVVDDSQLPKDRFSAERLKGVDSTLKIQPAKLEDSAVYLCASSRDRGYSGELFFGEGSRLTVL.

V usage is TRBV5-4 and J usage is TRBJ2-6; TRBD2 agrees at 8 bases. CDR1 is SGHNT, CDR2 YYREEE, per germline (reference sequence). J lost 2 bases, V lost 5 bases, and 6 bases had no gene match. The CDR3 runs to 16 residues. The CDR3 bases are TGTGCCAGCAGTCCCGGGGGGGCGCCTGGGGCCAACGTCCTGACTTTC. Translation: CASSPGGAPGANVLTF.

The chain has TRBV30 and TRBJ2-7; 7 nucleotides align to TRBD1. The CDR3 sequence is 15 residues long. V lost 4 bases and J lost 5; bases outside the gene matches: 14. CDR1 and CDR2 from the germline V gene are GTSNPN and SVGIG (reference sequence). The CDR3 sequence is CAWKKGTQGTHEQYF. Written as DNA, the CDR3 is TGTGCCTGGAAAAAGGGGACACAGGGGACCCACGAGCAGTACTTC.

The chain uses TRBV6-5 and TRBJ1-1; D might be TRBD1 (5 bases). The CDR3 length is 13 residues. Looked up from germline, CDR1 is MNHEY and CDR2 is SVGAGI. Trimming took off 5 bases at V and 3 bases at J, with 10 bases between the two ends. The CDR3 DNA reads as TGTGCCAGCAGTAACCGGGACGACACTGAAGCTTTCTTT. It translates to CASSNRDDTEAFF.

This chain links TRBV28 with TRBJ1-2, with TRBD1 as a possible D gene (5 bases). Germline V gene sequence: CDR1 MDHEN, CDR2 SYDVKM. This CDR3 has 15 residues. The V end lost 8 bases, the J end lost 5 bases, and 21 bases lay between the germline ends. The CDR3 loop reads CASLPVRKGMYGYTF. As DNA, the CDR3 is TGTGCCAGCTTGCCCGTCAGAAAGGGGATGTATGGCTACACCTTC.

V is TRBV6-6 and J is TRBJ1-1, with D hard to call. Germline CDR1 and CDR2: MNHNY and SVGAGI (reference sequence). CDR3 length: 14 residues. V was clipped by 4 bases and J by 2 bases, with 11 bases between them. The CDR3 region has the DNA TGTGCCAGCAGTTTCTCTCGGGGAAACACTGAAGCTTTCTTT. It is translated as CASSFSRGNTEAFF.

V usage is TRBV5-1 and J usage is TRBJ2-1; 9 bases match TRBD1. CDR1 and CDR2 from the germline V gene are SGHRS and YFSETQ. The length of the CDR3 is 14 residues. Losses at the gene ends were 6 bases for V and 6 bases for J; bases not matched to a gene: 7. CDR3 sequence: CASTQQGASNEQFF. The CDR3 DNA follows: TGCGCCAGCACCCAACAGGGGGCGAGCAATGAGCAGTTCTTC.

The chain links TRBV2 to TRBJ2-7, with 9 bases identical to TRBD1. The trim removed 9 bases at V and 9 bases at J, leaving 9 bases unmatched. The CDR3 sequence is 12 residues long. Germline CDR1 SNHLY, CDR2 FYNNEI. In nucleotides, the CDR3 is TGTGCCAGGGGACAGGGTCGGGAAGGGCAGTACTTC. Translation gives CARGQGREGQYF.

The chain combines TRBV27 with TRBJ2-2; tentatively, D is TRBD1 (6 bases). Trimming stripped 5 bases from V and 5 bases from J, with 21 bases between. Germline CDR1 MNHEY, CDR2 SMNVEV (reference sequence). This CDR3 spans 17 amino acids. The CDR3 nucleotides are TGTGCCAGCAGTAAAACAGGGAGTTCTTTTCGGACCGGGGAGCTGTTTTTT. Its translation: CASSKTGSSFRTGELFF.

The CDR3 spells CASSLAANYGYTF. CDR3 coding DNA: TGCGCCAGCAGCTTGGCAGCTAACTATGGCTACACCTTC. The chain is built from TRBV5-1 and TRBJ1-2; D is uncertain. CDR3 length equals 13 residues. V was trimmed by 0 bases and J by 0 bases, leaving 3 bases between them. Germline assignment: CDR1 SGHRS and CDR2 YFSETQ. Full variable domain (rest looked up from reference TRBV5-1 and TRBJ1-2): KAGVTQTPRYLIKTRGQQVTLSCSPISGHRSVSWYQQTPGQGLQFLFEYFSETQRNKGNFPGRFSGRQFSNSRSEMNVSTLELGDSALYLCASSLAANYGYTFGSGTRLTVV.

This clone turned up a few times. The chain has TRBV10-3 and TRBJ1-2, with D maybe TRBD1 (6 bases). This CDR3 is built from 13 residues. Trimming removed 5 bases at V and 8 bases at J, with 15 bases between. Germline CDR1 reads ENHRY; CDR2 reads SYGVKD. The CDR3 sequence: CAISQLGGGGYTF. The CDR3 DNA sequence: TGTGCCATCAGTCAACTAGGGGGAGGAGGCTACACCTTC.

Note on this clone: An end of the junction does not agree with germline; a read error may underlie this. J is TRBJ1-6 and V is TRBV7-7, with 12 bases matching TRBD1. Germline CDR1 and CDR2: SSHAT and FNYEAQ (reference sequence). The CDR3 runs 20 residues. The CDR3 region is CASSLGPGTGGAGPISPLHF. CDR3 DNA sequence: TGTGCTAGCAGCTTAGGGCCGGGGACAGGGGGCGCTGGCCCGATTTCACCCCTCCACTTT.

This clone was picked up one time. V and J are TRBV11-1 and TRBJ2-5, with 15 bases lining up with TRBD2. CDR1 and CDR2 from the germline V gene are SGHAT and FQDESV (reference sequence). CDR3 length: 15 amino acids. V lost 5 bases, J lost 5 bases, and 3 bases stayed unmatched. Here the CDR3 reads CASSRTSGRGETQYF. The CDR3, as DNA: TGTGCCAGCAGCAGGACTAGCGGGAGGGGGGAGACCCAGTACTTC. Drawing the rest from reference TRBV11-1 and TRBJ2-5, the complete variable domain is EAEVAQSPRYKITEKSQAVAFWCDPISGHATLYWYRQILGQGPELLVQFQDESVVDDSQLPKDRFSAERLKGVDSTLKIQPAELGDSAMYLCASSRTSGRGETQYFGPGTRLLVL.

V is TRBV7-2 and J is TRBJ2-2; tentatively, D is TRBD1 or TRBD2 (5 bases each). Per germline, CDR1 SGHTA and CDR2 FQGNSA. The CDR3 sequence is 13 residues long. With 7 bases removed from V and 6 bases from J, the gap between germline ends came to 12 bases. CDR3 sequence reads: CASKGLGPGELFF. CDR3 coding DNA: TGTGCCAGCAAAGGGCTGGGACCCGGGGAGCTGTTTTTT. Full variable domain (remainder filled in from reference TRBV7-2 and TRBJ2-2): GAGVSQSPSNKVTEKGKDVELRCDPISGHTALYWYRQSLGQGLEFLIYFQGNSAPDKSGLPSDRFSAERTGGSVSTLTIQRTQQEDSAVYLCASKGLGPGELFFGEGSRLTVL.

The V call is TRBV27, the J call TRBJ1-5, with D hard to call. CDR3 length: 15 residues. CDR1 and CDR2 (germline): MNHEY, SMNVEV (reference sequence). V shed 6 bases and J shed 2 bases, with 14 bases lying between them. The CDR3 DNA reads TGTGCCAGCAGCCCAAAAGGCAAGGGCAATCAGCCCCAGCATTTT. This gives the protein CASSPKGKGNQPQHF.

V and J are TRBV5-1 and TRBJ2-1, with 8 bases matching TRBD2. Per the germline V gene, CDR1 is SGHRS and CDR2 is YFSETQ. The CDR3 has 16 residues. The V and J ends lost 1 base and 7 bases, in that order; junction bases with no gene match: 10. This CDR3 reads CASSLTAGRGFNEQFF. CDR3 in DNA: TGCGCCAGCAGCTTGACAGCCGGGAGGGGATTTAATGAGCAGTTCTTC.

V and J are TRBV19 and TRBJ1-1, with a possible D match to TRBD1 (5 bases). This CDR3 contains 15 residues. CDR1 and CDR2 (germline): LNHDA, SQIVND (reference sequence). V lost 10 bases to trimming and J lost 1 base, with 19 bases between them. DNA for the CDR3: TGTGCCACCCGAAGTGGGGCCCAGCAGAACACTGAAGCTTTCTTT. It codes for CATRSGAQQNTEAFF.

This chain uses TRBV4-1 with TRBJ2-3; D uncertain. Germline V gene data show CDR1 as MGHRA and CDR2 as YSYEKL. V lost 2 bases, J lost 2 bases, and 14 bases lay in between. CDR3 length: 16 amino acids. Here the CDR3 reads CASSQSLLDHTDTQYF. CDR3 nucleotides: TGCGCCAGCAGCCAAAGCCTGCTAGACCACACAGATACGCAGTATTTT.

The CDR3 DNA sequence: TGCGCCAGCAGCTTGTTGGACAGCGAGAACACCGGGGAGCTGTTTTTT. Translating it yields CASSLLDSENTGELFF. The chain combines TRBV5-1 with TRBJ2-2, with D tentatively TRBD1 (6 bases). Trimming shortened V by 1 base and J by 1 base, and 11 bases separated the two germline ends. Germline V lookup: CDR1 SGHRS, CDR2 YFSETQ. The CDR3 is 16 amino acids.

The rearrangement uses TRBV6-1 and TRBJ1-2; D is uncertain. Germline values: CDR1 MNHNS, CDR2 SASEGT. Trimming pared 1 base from V and 4 bases from J, leaving 16 bases between. CDR3 length: 16 residues. CDR3 loop: CASSEERPNTPYGYTF. In DNA form, the CDR3 reads TGTGCCAGCAGTGAAGAAAGGCCCAACACCCCCTATGGCTACACCTTC.

This clone was picked up one time. The chain employs TRBV19 and TRBJ2-5; D is tentatively TRBD1 or TRBD2 (5 bases each). Judging by the DNA end, TRBJ2-7 fits better; the J call may be wrong. There are 15 residues in the CDR3. Germline CDR1 LNHDA, CDR2 SQIVND (reference sequence). The CDR3: CASSIPGRRPYEQYF. The CDR3 region has the DNA TGTGCCAGTAGTATTCCGGGACGGAGGCCCTACGAGCAGTACTTC.

The CDR3 loop is CASSWTSGSPRLESGELFF. The CDR3 DNA sequence: TGCGCCAGCAGCTGGACTAGCGGGAGCCCTAGACTCGAGTCCGGGGAGCTGTTTTTT. The genes are TRBV4-1 and TRBJ2-2, with 13 bases lining up with TRBD2. Trimming removed 5 bases from V and 6 bases from J; junction bases left unmatched: 15. Germline CDR1 MGHRA, CDR2 YSYEKL. CDR3 length: 19 amino acids.

The gene calls are TRBV9 and TRBJ2-3; D ambiguous. The ends were cut back, 4 bases at V and 1 base at J, with 10 bases in the middle. CDR1 is SGDLS and CDR2 is YYNGEE in the germline V gene. CDR3 size: 14 residues. CDR3 region: CASSKEVGTDTQYF. DNA of the CDR3: TGTGCCAGCAGCAAGGAAGTGGGCACAGATACGCAGTATTTT. The full variable domain, rest sourced from reference TRBV9 and TRBJ2-3, is DSGVTQTPKHLITATGQRVTLRCSPRSGDLSVYWYQQSLDQGLQFLIQYYNGEERAKGNILERFSAQQFPDLHSELNLSSLELGDSALYFCASSKEVGTDTQYFGPGTRLTVL.